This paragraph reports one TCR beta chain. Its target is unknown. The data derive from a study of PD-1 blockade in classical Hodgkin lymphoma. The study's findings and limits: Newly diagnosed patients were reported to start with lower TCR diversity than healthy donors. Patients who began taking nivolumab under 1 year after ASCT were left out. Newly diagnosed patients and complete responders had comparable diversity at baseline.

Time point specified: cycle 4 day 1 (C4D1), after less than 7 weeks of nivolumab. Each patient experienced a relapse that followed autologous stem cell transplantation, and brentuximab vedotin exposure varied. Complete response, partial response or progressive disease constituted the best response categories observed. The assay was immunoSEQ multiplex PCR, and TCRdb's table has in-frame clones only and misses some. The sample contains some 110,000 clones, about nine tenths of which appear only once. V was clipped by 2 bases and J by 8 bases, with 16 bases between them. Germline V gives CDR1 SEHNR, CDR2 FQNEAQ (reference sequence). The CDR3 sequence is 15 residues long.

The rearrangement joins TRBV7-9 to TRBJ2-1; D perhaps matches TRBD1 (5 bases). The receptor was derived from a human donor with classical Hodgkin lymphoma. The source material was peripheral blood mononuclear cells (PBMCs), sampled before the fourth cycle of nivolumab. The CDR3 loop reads CASSLMLKGWDEQFF. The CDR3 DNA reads TGTGCCAGCAGCTTAATGCTCAAGGGGTGGGATGAGCAGTTCTTC.